This T cell receptor beta chain was sequenced in a study of shared clonotypes between healthy human individuals. Germline CDR1 and CDR2: LNHDA and SQIVND (reference sequence). Trimming removed 4 bases from V and 4 bases from J, with 16 bases in between. CDR3 length: 15 residues. Profiling relied on immunoSEQ multiplex PCR, and the TCRdb table lists in-frame clones only, not all of them. The top ten clones hold about 0.52% of a sample with about 1 million clones, approximately 80% of them seen once. This receptor was identified in a man between 18 and 29 years old in good health. Some clones in this sample may be carry-over from other donors' samples. The source material was memory CD4+ T cells from PBMCs. Subset meaning: CD45RA-negative fraction. This chain joins TRBV19 and TRBJ1-2; maybe TRBD1 (5 bases). The CDR3 sequence: CASSTTAGTLYGYTF. The CDR3 DNA reads as TGTGCCAGTAGTACCACCGCCGGGACCCTCTATGGCTACACCTTC.